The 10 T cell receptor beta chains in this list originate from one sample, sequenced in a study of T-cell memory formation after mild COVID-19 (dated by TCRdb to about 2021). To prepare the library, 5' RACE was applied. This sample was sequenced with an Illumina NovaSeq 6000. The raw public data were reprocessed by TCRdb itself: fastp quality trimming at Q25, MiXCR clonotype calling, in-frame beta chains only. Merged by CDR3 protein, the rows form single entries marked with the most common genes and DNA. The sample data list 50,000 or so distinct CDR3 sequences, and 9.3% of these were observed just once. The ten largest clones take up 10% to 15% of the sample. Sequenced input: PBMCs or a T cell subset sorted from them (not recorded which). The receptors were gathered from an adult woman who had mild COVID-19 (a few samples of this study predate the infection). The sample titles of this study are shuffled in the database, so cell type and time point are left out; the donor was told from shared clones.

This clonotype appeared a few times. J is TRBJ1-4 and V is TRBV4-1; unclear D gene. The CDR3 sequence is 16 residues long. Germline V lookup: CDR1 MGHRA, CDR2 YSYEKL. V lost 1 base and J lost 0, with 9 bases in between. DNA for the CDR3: TGCGCCAGCAGCCAAGGGGTCGGGACAACTAATGAAAAACTGTTTTTT. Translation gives CASSQGVGTTNEKLFF.

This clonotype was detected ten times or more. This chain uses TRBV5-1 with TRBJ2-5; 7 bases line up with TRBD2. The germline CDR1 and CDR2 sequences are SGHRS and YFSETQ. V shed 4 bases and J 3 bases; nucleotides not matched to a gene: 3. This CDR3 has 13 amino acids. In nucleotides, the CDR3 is TGCGCCAGCAGCCCCGCGGGGGAAGAGACCCAGTACTTC. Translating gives CASSPAGEETQYF.

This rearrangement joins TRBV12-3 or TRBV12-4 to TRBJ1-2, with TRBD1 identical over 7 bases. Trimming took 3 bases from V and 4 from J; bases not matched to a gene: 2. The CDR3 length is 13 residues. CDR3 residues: CASSFRDSYGYTF. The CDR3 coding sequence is TGTGCCAGCAGTTTCCGGGACAGCTATGGCTACACCTTC.

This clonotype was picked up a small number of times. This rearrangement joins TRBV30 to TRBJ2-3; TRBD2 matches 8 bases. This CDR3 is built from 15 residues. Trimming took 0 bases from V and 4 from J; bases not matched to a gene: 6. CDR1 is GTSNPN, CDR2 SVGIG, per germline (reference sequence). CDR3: CAWSVGSGAADTQYF. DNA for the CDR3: TGTGCCTGGAGTGTCGGTAGCGGGGCTGCAGATACGCAGTATTTT.

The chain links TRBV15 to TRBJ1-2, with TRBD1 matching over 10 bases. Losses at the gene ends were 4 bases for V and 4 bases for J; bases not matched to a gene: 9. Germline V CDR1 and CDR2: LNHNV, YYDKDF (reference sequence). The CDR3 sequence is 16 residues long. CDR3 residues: CATSNRRDRGVYGYTF. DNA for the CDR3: TGTGCCACCAGCAATAGGCGGGACAGGGGTGTCTATGGCTACACCTTC.

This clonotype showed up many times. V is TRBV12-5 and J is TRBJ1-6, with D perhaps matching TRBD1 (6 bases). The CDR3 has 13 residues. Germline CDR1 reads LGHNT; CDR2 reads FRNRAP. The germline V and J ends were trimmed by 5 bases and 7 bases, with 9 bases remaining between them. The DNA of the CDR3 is TGTGCTAGTGGTCTTGGACAGAATTCACCCCTCCACTTT. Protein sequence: CASGLGQNSPLHF.

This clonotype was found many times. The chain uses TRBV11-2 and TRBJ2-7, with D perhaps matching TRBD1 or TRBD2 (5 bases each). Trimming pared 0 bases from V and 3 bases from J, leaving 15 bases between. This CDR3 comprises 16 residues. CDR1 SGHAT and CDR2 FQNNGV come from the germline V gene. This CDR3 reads CASSLDPRGVNYEQYF. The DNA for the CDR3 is TGTGCCAGCAGCTTAGATCCCCGAGGGGTGAACTACGAGCAGTACTTC.

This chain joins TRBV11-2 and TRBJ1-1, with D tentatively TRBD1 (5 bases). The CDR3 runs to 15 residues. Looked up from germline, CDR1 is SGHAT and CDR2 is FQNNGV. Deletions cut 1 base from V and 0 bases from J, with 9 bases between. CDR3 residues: CASSLVRGVNTEAFF. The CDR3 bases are TGTGCCAGCAGCTTAGTGAGAGGGGTGAACACTGAAGCTTTCTTT.

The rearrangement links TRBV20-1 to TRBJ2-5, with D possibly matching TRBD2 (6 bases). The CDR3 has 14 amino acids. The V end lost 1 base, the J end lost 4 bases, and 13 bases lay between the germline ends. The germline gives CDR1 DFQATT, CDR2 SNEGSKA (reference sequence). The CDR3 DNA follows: TGCAGTGCTAGAGGGTCGGCCGGGGGAGAGACCCAGTACTTC. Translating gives CSARGSAGGETQYF.

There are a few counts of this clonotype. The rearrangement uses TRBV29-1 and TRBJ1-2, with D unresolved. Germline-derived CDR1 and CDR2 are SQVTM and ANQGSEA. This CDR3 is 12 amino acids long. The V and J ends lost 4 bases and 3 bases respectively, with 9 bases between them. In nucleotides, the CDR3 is TGCAGCGTTGGGCCAGAATACTATGGCTACACCTTC. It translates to CSVGPEYYGYTF.